The clone carrying this T cell receptor (beta chain) has only a few counts. This entry is derived from a study of cytomegalovirus exposure and HLA in healthy donors. Primers included in the PCR were 60 Vbeta and 13 Jbeta primers. In the original analysis: About 80 million unique TCR beta chains, about 11 million of them shared, were counted by a later analysis. Method: immunoSEQ multiplex PCR; TCRdb's copy keeps in-frame clones and lacks some. V and J calls plus clone size are reproduced from that table; the DNA served to infer D and trimming. The sample has some 120,000 clones, about 74% seen once. From germline, CDR1 is SGHNT and CDR2 YYREEE (reference sequence). The CDR3 sequence is 15 residues long. J lost 0 bases, V lost 3 bases, and 4 bases had no gene match.

This receptor was obtained from a man aged 35-49 years in good health and CMV-seropositive. Sample: PBMCs. The genes are TRBV5-4 and TRBJ2-7, with 9 bases aligning to TRBD2. The CDR3 coding sequence is TGTGCCAGCAGCTCAAGGACTAGCGCCTCCTACGAGCAGTACTTC. Amino acid sequence: CASSSRTSASYEQYF.